This TCR beta chain was identified during a study of CDR3 diversity in severe acne. Germline V gene lookup returns CDR1 KGHSH and CDR2 LQKENI. CDR3 length: 14 amino acids. The V and J ends lost 4 bases and 2 bases, in that order; junction bases with no gene match: 0. Via MiXCR, TCRdb re-called the PCR reads, giving one row per CDR3 protein. The sample carries some 85,000 distinct CDR3 sequences, about half recorded once. This clonotype was recorded only once. Sequences were obtained from blood. This sequence originates from a male donor with severe acne vulgaris. The V call is TRBV18, the J call TRBJ2-5; TRBD1 matches at 11 bases. The CDR3 bases are TGTGCCAGCTCACGGGACAGGGGGCAAGAGACCCAGTACTTC. Translating gives CASSRDRGQETQYF. Filled out from reference TRBV18 and TRBJ2-5, the complete variable domain reads NAGVMQNPRHLVRRRGQEARLRCSPMKGHSHVYWYRQLPEEGLKFMVYLQKENIIDESGMPKERFSAEFPKEGPSILRIQQVVRGDSAAYFCASSRDRGQETQYFGPGTRLLVL.